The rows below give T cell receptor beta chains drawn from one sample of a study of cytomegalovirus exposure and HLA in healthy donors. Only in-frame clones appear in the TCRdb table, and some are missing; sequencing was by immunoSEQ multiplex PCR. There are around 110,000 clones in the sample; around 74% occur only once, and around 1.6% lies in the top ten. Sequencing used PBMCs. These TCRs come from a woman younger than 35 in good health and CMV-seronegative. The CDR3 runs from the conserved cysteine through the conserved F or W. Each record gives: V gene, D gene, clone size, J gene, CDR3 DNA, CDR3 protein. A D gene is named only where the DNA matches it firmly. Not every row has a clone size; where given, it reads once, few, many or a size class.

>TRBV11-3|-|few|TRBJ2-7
TGTGCCAGCAGCTTAAACAACTACGAGCAGTACTTC
CASSLNNYEQYF
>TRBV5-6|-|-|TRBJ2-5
TGTGCCAGCAGCTTGACCCCTCGGGAGCAGTACTTC
CASSLTPREQYF
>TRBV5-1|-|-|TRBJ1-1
TGCGCCAGCAGCCTTCAAGGAGGGAACACTGAAGCTTTCTTT
CASSLQGGNTEAFF
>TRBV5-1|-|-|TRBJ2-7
TGCGCCAGCAGCTTGCAGGGCTACGAGCAGTACTTC
CASSLQGYEQYF
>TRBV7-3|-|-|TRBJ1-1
TGTGCCAGCAGCGCAGGGGTACACACTGAAGCTTTCTTT
CASSAGVHTEAFF
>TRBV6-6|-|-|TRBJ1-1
TGTGCCAGCAGCCTTCAAAGACAGCAGATGAACACTGAAGCTTTCTTT
CASSLQRQQMNTEAFF
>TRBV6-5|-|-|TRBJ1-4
TGTGCCAGCAGTTCCCAACCCGAGGGGGAGGGTGAAAAACTGTTTTTT
CASSSQPEGEGEKLFF
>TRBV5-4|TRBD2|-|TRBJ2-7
TGTGCCAGCAGCTTGGGAGGGCGGGGGGCCGGGTACGAGCAGTACTTC
CASSLGGRGAGYEQYF
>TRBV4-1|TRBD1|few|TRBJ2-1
TGCGCCAGCAGCCAGACAGGGAATGAGCAGTTCTTC
CASSQTGNEQFF
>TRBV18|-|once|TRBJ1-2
TGTGCCAGCTCACCGGAGGGGAACTATGGCTACACCTTC
CASSPEGNYGYTF
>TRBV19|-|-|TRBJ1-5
TGTGCCAGCGGCCTGGGGGCATGGGATCAGCCCCAGCATTTT
CASGLGAWDQPQHF
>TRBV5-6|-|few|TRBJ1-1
TGTGCCAGCAGGTTAAGACAGGCTAACACTGAAGCTTTCTTT
CASRLRQANTEAFF
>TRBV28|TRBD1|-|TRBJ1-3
TGTGCCAGCAGTTTAGTAGGGACAGGGTACCTGGGAAACACCATATATTTT
CASSLVGTGYLGNTIYF
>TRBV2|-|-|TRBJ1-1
TGTGCCAGCAGCCCCAGGGGGAACACTGAAGCTTTCTTT
CASSPRGNTEAFF
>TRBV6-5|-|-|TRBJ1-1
TGTGCCAGCAGTAACCTCTTCAGGGGCCGCACTGAAGCTTTCTTT
CASSNLFRGRTEAFF
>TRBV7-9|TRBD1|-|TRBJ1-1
TGTGCCAGCAGCCCTTCAGGGGGCACTGAAGCTTTCTTT
CASSPSGGTEAFF
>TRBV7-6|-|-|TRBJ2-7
TGTGCCAGCAGCCCTACGGGTGGCGAGCAGTACTTC
CASSPTGGEQYF
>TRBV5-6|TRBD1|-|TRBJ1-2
TGTGCCAGCAGCCCGGACAGGGGGAGTAACTATGGCTACACCTTC
CASSPDRGSNYGYTF
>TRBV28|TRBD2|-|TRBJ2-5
TGTGCCAGCAGTTCTCCCCGGGGAGGGTCCCTTCCAGGGACCCAGTACTTC
CASSSPRGGSLPGTQYF
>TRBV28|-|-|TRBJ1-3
TGTGCCAGCTACGGTGGAAACACCATATATTTT
CASYGGNTIYF
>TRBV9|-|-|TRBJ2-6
TGTGCCAGCAGCCGCGACAGATCCTCTGGGGCCAACGTCCTGACTTTC
CASSRDRSSGANVLTF
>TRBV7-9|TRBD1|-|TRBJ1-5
TGTGCCAGCAGCTCAGCGGGACAGGCTCAGCCCCAGCATTTT
CASSSAGQAQPQHF
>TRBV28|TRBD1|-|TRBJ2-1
TGTGCCAGCAGTTTAGGGGGACAGGGGAACAATGAGCAGTTCTTC
CASSLGGQGNNEQFF
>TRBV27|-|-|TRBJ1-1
TGTGCCAGCAGTTTAGCAGGGATGAGCACTGAAGCTTTCTTT
CASSLAGMSTEAFF
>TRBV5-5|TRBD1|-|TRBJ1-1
TGTGCCAGCAGCCCTGGACAGGTGTCGAACACTGAAGCTTTCTTT
CASSPGQVSNTEAFF
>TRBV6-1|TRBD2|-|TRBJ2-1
TGTGCCAGCAAGAGCGGGGGGGCCAATGAGCAGTTCTTC
CASKSGGANEQFF
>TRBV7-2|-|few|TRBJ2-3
TGTGCCAGCGGCCTCACAGATACGCAGTATTTT
CASGLTDTQYF
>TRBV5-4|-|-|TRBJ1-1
TGTGCCAGCAGCTTGGCGGGACTGCTGAACACTGAAGCTTTCTTT
CASSLAGLLNTEAFF
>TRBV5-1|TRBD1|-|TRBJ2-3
TGCGCCAGCAGCCCGACGAGGACAGGGATGGGTACAGATACGCAGTATTTT
CASSPTRTGMGTDTQYF
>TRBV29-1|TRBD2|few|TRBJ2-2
TGCAGCGGGCGAGCGGGGATGAGGGCCGGGGAGCTGTTTTTT
CSGRAGMRAGELFF
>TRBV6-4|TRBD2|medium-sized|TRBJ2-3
TGTGCCAGCAGTGAAGCGGGGGGCACAGATACGCAGTATTTT
CASSEAGGTDTQYF
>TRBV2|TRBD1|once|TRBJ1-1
TGTGCCAGCATCCCGACCTGGGAGACAGGGTTGTCTTTGCTGGAAGCTTTCTTT
CASIPTWETGLSLLEAFF
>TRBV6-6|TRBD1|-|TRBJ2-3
TGTGCCAGCAGAACGCGGGACAGGGGCACAGATACGCAGTATTTT
CASRTRDRGTDTQYF
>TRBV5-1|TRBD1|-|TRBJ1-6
TGCGCCAGCAGCTGGGACAGGGTTGGGAATTCACCCCTCCACTTT
CASSWDRVGNSPLHF
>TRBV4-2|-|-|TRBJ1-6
TGTGCCAGCAACCTAGAAAAAGGGGTCTATAATTCACCCCTCCACTTT
CASNLEKGVYNSPLHF
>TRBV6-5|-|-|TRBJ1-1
TGTGCCAGCAGTTACTCACAGGGTGAAGCTTTCTTT
CASSYSQGEAFF
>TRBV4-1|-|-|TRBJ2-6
TGCGCCAGCAGCCAAGAAAGGGGCTCTGGGGCCAACGTCCTGACTTTC
CASSQERGSGANVLTF
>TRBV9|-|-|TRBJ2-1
TGTGCCAGCAGCCCCTCTCGACAGCACAATGAGCAGTTCTTC
CASSPSRQHNEQFF
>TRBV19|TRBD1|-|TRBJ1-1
TGTGCCAGTAGCCCGAAGGGAAGGGACAGGGGCACTGAAGCTTTCTTT
CASSPKGRDRGTEAFF
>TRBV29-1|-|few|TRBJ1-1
TGCAGCGTTGACGGGGAAGCTTTCTTT
CSVDGEAFF
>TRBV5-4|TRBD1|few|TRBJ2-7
TGTGCCAGCAGCGCGGACAGGTCCTACGAGCAGTACTTC
CASSADRSYEQYF
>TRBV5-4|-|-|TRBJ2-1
TGTGCCAGCAGCTTGGGCGGGACCCTACTGATCAATGAGCAGTTCTTC
CASSLGGTLLINEQFF
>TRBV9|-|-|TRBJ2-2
TGTGCCAGCAGCGTAAGGAGCTCCGGGGAGCTGTTTTTT
CASSVRSSGELFF
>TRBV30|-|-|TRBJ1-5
TGTGCCTGGAGTCCCCCCCTGGGGCGGGGGTATCAGCCCCAGCATTTT
CAWSPPLGRGYQPQHF
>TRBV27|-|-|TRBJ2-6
TGTGCCAGCACCACAGGGCCTACTGGGGCCAACGTCCTGACTTTC
CASTTGPTGANVLTF
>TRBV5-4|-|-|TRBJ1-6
TGTGCCAGCAGCTTGATTGGAGAAAATTCACCCCTCCACTTT
CASSLIGENSPLHF
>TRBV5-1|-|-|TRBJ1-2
TGCGCCAGCAGCCACGGACAGTCCTCTAACTATGGCTACACCTTC
CASSHGQSSNYGYTF
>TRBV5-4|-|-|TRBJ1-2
TGTGCCAGCAGGAAAACAGGGTATTATGGCTACACCTTC
CASRKTGYYGYTF
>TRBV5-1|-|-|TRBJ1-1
TGCGCCAGCAGCCGCGGAGGGAGCACTGAAGCTTTCTTT
CASSRGGSTEAFF
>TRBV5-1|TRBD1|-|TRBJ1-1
TGCGCCAGCAGCGTCCAGGGGGCTGTAACTGAAGCTTTCTTT
CASSVQGAVTEAFF
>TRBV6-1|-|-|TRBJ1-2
TGTGCCAGCATGAGCGGGGGATGGGGCTACACCTTC
CASMSGGWGYTF
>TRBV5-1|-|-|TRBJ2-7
TGCGCCAGCAGACGACAGTCCGGCCCTTACGAGCAGTACTTC
CASRRQSGPYEQYF
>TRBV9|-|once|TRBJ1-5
TGTGCCAGCAGCGTAGGAGGGTCCCTTGTGCAGCCCCAGCATTTT
CASSVGGSLVQPQHF
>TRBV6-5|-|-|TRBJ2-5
TGTGCCAGCAGTCCTTGGACAGTTCTGCAAGAGACCCAGTACTTC
CASSPWTVLQETQYF
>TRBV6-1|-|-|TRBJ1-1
TGTGCCAGCAACGGTTTTCGGGGCACTGAAGCTTTCTTT
CASNGFRGTEAFF
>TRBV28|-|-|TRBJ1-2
TGTGCCAGCAGAAGAACTCCGCGTGGCTACACCTTC
CASRRTPRGYTF
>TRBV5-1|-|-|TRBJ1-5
TGCGCCAGCAGCTTAGGACTTCTGCAGCCCCAGCATTTT
CASSLGLLQPQHF
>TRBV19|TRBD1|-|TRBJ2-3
TGTGCCAGTACCCCGACAGGGAGCACAGATACGCAGTATTTT
CASTPTGSTDTQYF
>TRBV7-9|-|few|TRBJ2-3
TGTGCCAGCAGAGAAGGCAGGTTAGATACGCAGTATTTT
CASREGRLDTQYF